The 26 T cell receptor beta chains below were found in one sample sequenced in a study of human T cells and chemical hapten exposure. In TCRdb, the RACE reads were re-called with MiXCR into one record per CDR3 protein. The data contain tens of thousands of distinct CDR3 sequences, 8% to 10% of them singletons. Time point given: pre-sensitization, week 0. Treatment meaning: therapeutic diphenylcyclopropenone sensitization with weekly scalp DPC. Specimen: whole blood, collected in connection with sensitization to the hapten diphenylcyclopropenone (DPC). The receptors stem from a woman in her forties with alopecia areata. Some clones in this sample may be carry-over from other donors' samples.

The chain recombines TRBV13 with TRBJ2-2, with D perhaps matching TRBD2 (5 bases). Trimming took 4 bases from V and 6 from J, leaving 12 bases between them. The CDR3 runs to 14 residues. Germline values: CDR1 PRHDT, CDR2 FYEKMQ (reference sequence). CDR3 loop: CASSSDGVPGELFF. The CDR3 nucleotides are TGTGCCAGCAGCTCAGACGGGGTCCCCGGGGAGCTGTTTTTT.

This clonotype was counted a few times. The chain links TRBV14 to TRBJ2-4; D remains ambiguous. The CDR3 is 15 residues long. Trimming took 0 bases from V and 7 from J, leaving 13 bases between them. Germline assignment: CDR1 SGHDN and CDR2 FVKESK. The DNA of the CDR3 is TGTGCCAGCAGCCAAGATGGGCGGCCTGGGAACATTCAGTACTTC. Translated, it gives CASSQDGRPGNIQYF.

This clonotype was seen a few times. The V gene is TRBV5-1, the J gene TRBJ1-1; the D is unclear. Trimming removed 4 bases at V and 0 bases at J, with 13 bases between. The CDR3 covers 15 residues. Germline CDR1 is SGHRS and CDR2 is YFSETQ. CDR3 nucleotides: TGCGCCAGCAGCCCATACCCTGGCGTGAACACTGAAGCTTTCTTT. Residues: CASSPYPGVNTEAFF.

This rearrangement joins TRBV11-2 to TRBJ1-6; 8 bases align to TRBD1. Germline trimming cut 6 bases from V and 7 bases from J; bases unmatched to any gene: 14. The CDR3 is 17 amino acids. From germline, CDR1 is SGHAT and CDR2 FQNNGV. The CDR3 nucleotides read TGTGCCAGCAGTCTTAATCCCCAGGGGGCTAGCAATTCACCCCTCCACTTT. It yields the protein CASSLNPQGASNSPLHF.

The table lists this clonotype with many counts. The genes are TRBV12-3 or TRBV12-4 and TRBJ1-1; no firm D call. V gave up 6 bases and J gave up 2 bases, with 13 bases separating them. The CDR3 consists of 14 residues. The CDR3 DNA reads as TGTGCCAGCAGCCTAGACCATTCAAACACTGAAGCTTTCTTT. Translating gives CASSLDHSNTEAFF.

This clonotype was counted at least ten times. The chain employs TRBV30 and TRBJ2-6; D gene uncertain. Germline V gene sequence: CDR1 GTSNPN, CDR2 SVGIG (reference sequence). The V and J ends lost 1 base and 5 bases respectively, with 0 bases between them. This CDR3 region has 11 residues. The CDR3 coding sequence is TGTGCCTGGAGTGGGGCCAACGTCCTGACTTTC. Its translation is CAWSGANVLTF. The entire variable domain, with the rest obtained from reference TRBV30 and TRBJ2-6, is as follows: SQTIHQWPATLVQPVGSPLSLECTVEGTSNPNLYWYRQAAGRGLQLLFYSVGIGQISSEVPQNLSASRPQDRQFILSSKKLLLSDSGFYLCAWSGANVLTFGAGSRLTVL.

This clonotype has a count of ten or more. The chain employs TRBV9 and TRBJ2-7; D remains unclear. The V and J ends lost 2 bases and 6 bases respectively, with 12 bases between them. This CDR3 is built from 13 residues. Germline V gene sequence: CDR1 SGDLS, CDR2 YYNGEE. As DNA, the CDR3 is TGTGCCAGCAGCGTTTGGGAACGGAGCGAGCAGTACTTC. Translation: CASSVWERSEQYF.

This clonotype was recorded at least ten times. This chain connects TRBV21-1 to TRBJ1-2. TRBV21-1 constitutes a pseudogene. This CDR3 is 16 amino acids long. The CDR3 region is CASSKLTPHFNYGYTF. The CDR3 bases are TGTGCCAGCAGCAAATTAACTCCTCATTTCAACTATGGCTACACCTTC.

The chain recombines TRBV7-2 with TRBJ1-6; the match to TRBD1 covers 7 bases. The CDR3 is 15 residues long. The V and J ends lost 6 bases and 12 bases, in that order; junction bases with no gene match: 14. CDR1 and CDR2 (germline): SGHTA, FQGNSA. Written as DNA, the CDR3 is TGTGCCAGCAGAGAGGGACGAGACAGGGAAGGACCCCTCCACTTT. As protein: CASREGRDREGPLHF.

Ten or more counts support this clonotype. The chain carries TRBV18 and TRBJ2-1, with 8 bases lining up with TRBD1. Trimming at V came to 2 bases and at J to 6 bases, leaving 6 bases not matched to a gene. This CDR3 region has 15 residues. Germline assignment: CDR1 KGHSH and CDR2 LQKENI. CDR3 region: CASSPGQGAVNEQFF. As DNA, the CDR3 is TGTGCCAGCTCACCAGGGCAGGGGGCGGTCAATGAGCAGTTCTTC.

V and J are TRBV7-9 and TRBJ2-2; D ambiguous. CDR1 is SEHNR and CDR2 is FQNEAQ in the germline V gene (reference sequence). V was trimmed by 0 bases and J by 2 bases, leaving 10 bases between them. The CDR3 spans 16 residues. The CDR3 is CASSLASQLNTGELFF. The CDR3 DNA reads TGTGCCAGCAGCTTAGCGTCCCAGCTCAACACCGGGGAGCTGTTTTTT.

This clonotype was seen only a few times. The chain carries TRBV30 and TRBJ2-5; no reliable D call. Germline CDR1 is GTSNPN and CDR2 is SVGIG (reference sequence). The CDR3 consists of 12 residues. Trimming stripped 3 bases from V and 4 bases from J, with 9 bases between. The CDR3 here is CAWRGVRETQYF. CDR3 coding DNA: TGTGCCTGGAGAGGTGTCAGAGAGACCCAGTACTTC.

This clonotype occurred many times. This chain links TRBV12-3 or TRBV12-4 with TRBJ2-3; 9 bases fit TRBD2. Trimming cost V 6 bases and J 2 bases; bases outside gene matches: 6. The CDR3 totals 15 residues. CDR3 region: CASSKIAGDTDTQYF. The CDR3 nucleotides are TGTGCCAGCAGCAAGATAGCGGGGGACACAGATACGCAGTATTTT.

This clonotype was recorded many times. The chain couples TRBV12-3 or TRBV12-4 to TRBJ2-3; TRBD2 matches at 7 bases. The CDR3 loop spans 16 amino acids. Trimming cost V 4 bases and J 0 bases; bases outside gene matches: 7. The CDR3 nucleotides are TGTGCCAGCAGTTGGAGACTAGCCCCTAGCACAGATACGCAGTATTTT. Protein sequence: CASSWRLAPSTDTQYF.

At least ten counts were recorded for this clonotype. The chain recombines TRBV28 with TRBJ2-7, with 9 bases that match TRBD1. Germline-derived CDR1 and CDR2 are MDHEN and SYDVKM. Germline trimming cut 7 bases from V and 4 bases from J; bases unmatched to any gene: 2. This CDR3 has 12 residues. The CDR3 region has the DNA TGTGCCAGCAACGACAGGGGGTACGAGCAGTACTTC. Protein: CASNDRGYEQYF.

This clonotype was detected only a few times. J is TRBJ1-4 and V is TRBV2; the D gene is possibly TRBD1 (6 bases). This CDR3 is 14 amino acids long. V was clipped by 8 bases and J by 8 bases, with 18 bases between them. From germline, CDR1 is SNHLY and CDR2 FYNNEI. CDR3 residues: CASGNRDQNEKLFF. The CDR3 DNA reads TGTGCCAGCGGAAACAGGGATCAAAACGAAAAACTGTTTTTT.

The sample holds many counts of this clonotype. The chain employs TRBV20-1 and TRBJ2-3; D might be TRBD1 (6 bases). CDR1 and CDR2 (germline): DFQATT, SNEGSKA (reference sequence). V lost 5 bases, J lost 0 bases, and 12 bases lay in between. This CDR3 is 14 amino acids long. CDR3 nucleotides: TGCAGTGCTCCAGGGACACCCAGCACAGATACGCAGTATTTT. This translates into CSAPGTPSTDTQYF.

The chain combines TRBV20-1 with TRBJ2-2; D ambiguous. Trimming pared 6 bases from V and 4 bases from J, leaving 15 bases between. This CDR3 spans 14 amino acids. Per the germline V gene, CDR1 is DFQATT and CDR2 is SNEGSKA (reference sequence). The CDR3 region is CSATRSDLTGELFF. The CDR3 DNA reads TGCAGTGCGACCAGGTCTGACCTCACCGGGGAGCTGTTTTTT.

This clonotype has a handful of counts. The V and J genes are TRBV3-1 and TRBJ2-5; D possibly corresponds to TRBD2 (6 bases). Trimming removed 4 bases at V and 5 bases at J, with 23 bases between. Germline V gene data show CDR1 as LGHDT and CDR2 as YNNKEL (reference sequence). CDR3 length: 17 residues. CDR3 loop: CASSRMVVAGSEETQYF. The CDR3 coding sequence is TGTGCCAGCAGCCGTATGGTTGTCGCGGGGTCAGAGGAGACCCAGTACTTC.

The chain employs TRBV18 and TRBJ2-7, with 9 positions matching TRBD2. Germline assignment: CDR1 KGHSH and CDR2 LQKENI. CDR3 length equals 15 residues. With V trimmed by 4 bases and J by 3 bases, 7 bases remained unmatched. The CDR3 DNA reads TGTGCCAGCTCACATCCGGGACTAGCCGACTACGAGCAGTACTTC. This translates into CASSHPGLADYEQYF.

This clonotype came up a few times. The rearrangement uses TRBV21-1 and TRBJ1-2. TRBV21-1 is deemed a pseudogene. This CDR3 comprises 14 residues. CDR3 sequence reads: CASSKVQRNYGYTF. Written as DNA, the CDR3 is TGTGCCAGCAGCAAAGTGCAGCGGAACTATGGCTACACCTTC.

The sample holds a few counts of this clonotype. The CDR3 is CASRSGRTYQPQHF. The CDR3 nucleotides read TGTGCCAGCAGAAGCGGCAGGACCTATCAGCCCCAGCATTTT. The rearrangement links TRBV6-1 to TRBJ1-5; D is uncertain. Germline assignment: CDR1 MNHNS and CDR2 SASEGT. V was clipped by 6 bases and J by 5 bases, with 14 bases between them. The CDR3 consists of 14 residues.

In this sample, this clonotype turned up a few times. The chain has TRBV6-1 and TRBJ2-2; either TRBD1 or TRBD2 may fit D (6 bases each). The V gene lost 0 bases and the J gene lost 4 bases, with 9 bases spanning the gap. CDR1 and CDR2 from the germline V gene are MNHNS and SASEGT. The CDR3 is 15 residues long. The CDR3 protein is CASSEARGLTGELFF. In DNA form, the CDR3 reads TGTGCCAGCAGTGAAGCCAGGGGACTCACCGGGGAGCTGTTTTTT.

In this sample, this clonotype turned up a few times. The V and J genes are TRBV12-3 or TRBV12-4 and TRBJ1-3, with no clear D. The CDR3 totals 13 residues. The V and J ends lost 6 bases and 7 bases respectively, with 13 bases between them. The CDR3 bases are TGTGCCAGCAGACAAGGGAACCCCAACACCATATATTTT. This codes for CASRQGNPNTIYF.

This clonotype was counted between two and nine times. The J gene is TRBJ2-1, the V gene TRBV11-1; TRBD2 might be the D (5 bases). This CDR3 comprises 17 residues. With 0 bases removed from V and 9 bases from J, the gap between germline ends came to 21 bases. Germline V lookup: CDR1 SGHAT, CDR2 FQDESV (reference sequence). CDR3 sequence: CASSLARWRGRVTEQFF. The CDR3 DNA reads TGTGCCAGCAGCTTAGCGAGGTGGCGAGGGCGGGTTACTGAGCAGTTCTTC.

This clonotype has only a few counts. The V gene is TRBV20-1, the J gene TRBJ2-3, with D perhaps matching TRBD1 or TRBD2 (6 bases each). Trimming stripped 3 bases from V and 1 base from J, with 20 bases between. Germline V gene data show CDR1 as DFQATT and CDR2 as SNEGSKA (reference sequence). The CDR3 extends over 17 amino acids. CDR3 nucleotide sequence: TGCAGTGCTAGCCTAAAGGCGGGACACTCCCGCACAGATACGCAGTATTTT. It is translated as CSASLKAGHSRTDTQYF.